Detailed here is one TCR beta chain. The target antigen is unknown. In TCRdb, the reads were re-called with MiXCR into one record per CDR3 protein. The sample comprises just under 500,000 distinct CDR3 sequences, roughly a third of which are singletons, and about 17% rests with the top ten. The trim removed 4 bases at V and 2 bases at J, leaving 4 bases unmatched. In germline, CDR1 is SGHDN, CDR2 FVKESK. This CDR3 is 14 amino acids long. The record originates from a study of T cell repertoires in cytomegalovirus infection. This sequence was found in a human donor in good health (CMV status not recorded). Some clones in this sample may be carry-over from other donors' samples. V usage is TRBV14 and J usage is TRBJ1-2; 7 bases match TRBD1. Sequenced material: cultured PBMCs, taken from culture after CMV antigen stimulation. The CDR3 nucleotides are TGTGCCAGCAGCCCGTTGACAGGGAACTATGGCTACACCTTC. Its translation: CASSPLTGNYGYTF.